These T cell receptor beta chains were read from a single sample in a study of blood T cell repertoires in COVID-19. Sequenced by immunoSEQ multiplex PCR; TCRdb stores in-frame clones only, minus some. The sample yields some 270,000 clones, more than 75% seen once. Sequenced material: PBMCs or T cells enriched from blood (not recorded which). These receptors all come from a woman aged 50 to 60 who had been exposed to COVID-19. CDR3s include the opening cysteine and the closing phenylalanine or tryptophan. A D gene is named only where the DNA matches it firmly. Some rows have no size entry. The others give once, few or many, or a class for an expanded clone.

.,TRBV30,TRBJ1-2,TRBD1,CAWGTENYGYTF
.,TRBV5-4,TRBJ2-2,TRBD2,CASSPTIISGGPGGELFF
.,TRBV5-1,TRBJ1-1,.,CASSLGGGGNEAFF
.,TRBV7-2,TRBJ2-7,.,CASSGVGFGEQYF
.,TRBV7-8,TRBJ2-5,.,CASVRAGFQETQYF
once,TRBV7-8,TRBJ1-1,.,CASSRRVNTEAFF
.,TRBV6-1,TRBJ1-1,TRBD1,CASREQGAGMSDTEAFF
.,TRBV12-3/TRBV12-4,TRBJ1-1,TRBD1,CASSSVDRGAFF
.,TRBV7-6,TRBJ1-2,.,CASSGPSEGGYTF
.,TRBV28,TRBJ1-2,.,CAYLPLRGAGGYTF
.,TRBV7-6,TRBJ2-5,.,CASSGRDILQETQYF
few,TRBV4-2,TRBJ2-3,TRBD1,CASSQEPGQGTDTQYF
.,TRBV11-2,TRBJ2-7,.,CASSPGKRVYEQYF
.,TRBV10-1,TRBJ2-7,.,CASSESGTPRVEQYF
once,TRBV5-4,TRBJ1-2,.,CASSLEQGYGYTF
.,TRBV24-1,TRBJ1-2,TRBD1,CATSERQGTVYGYTF
.,TRBV16,TRBJ2-3,TRBD1,CASSQSTGVDTQYF
.,TRBV6-1,TRBJ1-5,TRBD1,CASSDSSGGFNQPQHF
.,TRBV5-1,TRBJ1-1,TRBD1,CASSSLTGEANTEAFF
.,TRBV5-1,TRBJ1-4,.,CASSLPGVNEKLFF
few,TRBV27,TRBJ1-2,.,CASSRGALGNYGYTF
.,TRBV29-1,TRBJ2-7,.,CSVGSSEQYF
.,TRBV11-2,TRBJ2-7,TRBD1,CASSSGQGAREQYF
.,TRBV19,TRBJ1-2,TRBD1,CASRGQGAGTGGYTF
.,TRBV5-1,TRBJ1-2,.,CASRPYLANYGYTF
.,TRBV19,TRBJ2-5,.,CASSMETQETQYF
.,TRBV7-2,TRBJ2-5,TRBD1,CASSPGTGGETQYF
.,TRBV10-3,TRBJ1-3,TRBD1,CAIGRQGAAGNTIYF
.,TRBV7-2,TRBJ2-7,.,CASSLRRQAYEQYF
.,TRBV7-2,TRBJ1-1,.,CASSPRFTGSGAFF
.,TRBV3-1/TRBV3-2,TRBJ1-2,.,CAVQGGQKGGYTF
.,TRBV3-1/TRBV3-2,TRBJ2-2,.,CASSQASSGELFF
.,TRBV10-2,TRBJ1-2,TRBD1,CASSEGTGYGYTF
.,TRBV27,TRBJ2-3,.,CASSLWASGTDTQYF
.,TRBV19,TRBJ2-3,.,CASSIGGAVGDTQYF
.,TRBV19,TRBJ2-1,.,CASTPRGGAAYNEQFF
.,TRBV7-2,TRBJ1-1,TRBD1,CASSGRQGSTEAFF
.,TRBV19,TRBJ2-7,.,CASSGTQGYEQYF
.,TRBV7-6,TRBJ1-1,.,CASSLARDMNTEAFF
.,TRBV28,TRBJ1-1,TRBD1,CASRPRGATGTEGEAFF
once,TRBV18,TRBJ1-2,.,CASSPGEDYGYTF
.,TRBV5-1,TRBJ1-2,TRBD1,CASSHRTGSGYTF
.,TRBV7-9,TRBJ1-4,.,CASSLDGLNEKLFF
.,TRBV5-4,TRBJ1-2,.,CASSLERGGNYGYTF
.,TRBV28,TRBJ1-1,.,CASSVDKYTEAFF
few,TRBV5-4,TRBJ1-3,.,CASSLAGQSGNTIYF
.,TRBV2,TRBJ2-1,.,CASSEWGSDNEQFF
.,TRBV5-1,TRBJ2-5,.,CASSFRTVQETQYF
.,TRBV12-3/TRBV12-4,TRBJ1-2,TRBD1,CASSDNRGLGYTF
once,TRBV5-1,TRBJ2-3,TRBD2,CASSLPSGGADTQYF
.,TRBV6-5,TRBJ1-1,.,CASSYLTGNTEAFF
.,TRBV4-1,TRBJ2-4,.,CASSQVRGPQAKNIQYF